A single sample gave rise to the 28 T cell receptor beta chains below, sequenced in a study of T cells in tuberculosis. Produced via immunoSEQ multiplex PCR; TCRdb's table is partial and in-frame only. The repertoire holds 25,000 to 40,000 clones, with roughly 87% as singletons. Indicated time point: new active TB diagnosis, blood taken before or within 7 days of starting treatment. The sample was PBMCs, taken at tuberculosis diagnosis. These receptors were taken from an adult with tuberculosis.

The chain recombines TRBV19 with TRBJ1-3; no clear D. Germline CDR1 and CDR2: LNHDA and SQIVND (reference sequence). The CDR3 runs to 17 residues. V was cut by 2 bases and J by 0 bases, with 14 bases left in between. CDR3 sequence (DNA): TGTGCCAGTAGTATATTTTCCGGTCAGCGCTCTGGAAACACCATATATTTT. Translation gives CASSIFSGQRSGNTIYF.

The gene calls are TRBV28 and TRBJ2-7; 10 nucleotides match TRBD1. This CDR3 contains 14 residues. Germline V gives CDR1 MDHEN, CDR2 SYDVKM. J gave up 6 bases and V 6 bases, and 8 bases lay outside the gene matches. The DNA of the CDR3 is TGTGCCAGCAGGGCCGGGACAGGGGCTGGCGAGCAGTACTTC. Protein product: CASRAGTGAGEQYF. The variable domain in full, completed from reference TRBV28 and TRBJ2-7, reads DVKVTQSSRYLVKRTGEKVFLECVQDMDHENMFWYRQDPGLGLRLIYFSYDVKMKEKGDIPEGYSVSREKKERFSLILESASTNQTSMYLCASRAGTGAGEQYFGPGTRLTVT.

V is TRBV27 and J is TRBJ1-6; D remains unclear. V gave up 4 bases and J gave up 4 bases, with 8 bases separating them. The V gene's germline CDR1 is MNHEY and CDR2 SMNVEV (reference sequence). The CDR3 is made up of 14 amino acids. The CDR3 here is CASSSQRYNSPLHF. In DNA, the CDR3 is TGTGCCAGCAGTTCGCAGAGGTATAATTCACCCCTCCACTTT.

This clone was recorded once. The J gene is TRBJ2-1, the V gene TRBV10-3, with 9 positions matching TRBD2. CDR1 is ENHRY and CDR2 is SYGVKD in the germline V gene. Trimming at V came to 4 bases and at J to 4 bases, leaving 2 bases not matched to a gene. The CDR3 totals 14 residues. The CDR3 sequence: CAISASGAYNEQFF. CDR3 bases: TGTGCCATCAGTGCTAGCGGGGCTTACAATGAGCAGTTCTTC.

The chain couples TRBV28 to TRBJ1-2, with D unresolved. Trimming pared 5 bases from V and 1 base from J, leaving 5 bases between. This CDR3 is built from 12 residues. Germline values: CDR1 MDHEN, CDR2 SYDVKM. The CDR3 region has the DNA TGTGCCAGCAGTGCAGTTAACTATGGCTACACCTTC. It specifies CASSAVNYGYTF.

The chain carries TRBV6-5 and TRBJ2-1; the match to TRBD1 covers 7 bases. After removal of 6 bases from V and 3 bases from J, the junction contained 2 bases not matched to a gene. Germline V gives CDR1 MNHEY, CDR2 SVGAGI. This CDR3 contains 13 residues. The CDR3: CASSRDSYNEQFF. In DNA form, the CDR3 reads TGTGCCAGCAGCAGGGACAGCTACAATGAGCAGTTCTTC.

The chain uses TRBV4-3 and TRBJ1-2, with TRBD1 matching 12 bases. Looked up from germline, CDR1 is LGHNA and CDR2 is YSLEER. This CDR3 spans 17 amino acids. Germline trimming cut 2 bases from V and 4 bases from J; bases unmatched to any gene: 8. The CDR3 spells CASSQTSGQGAGYGYTF. The CDR3 DNA follows: TGCGCCAGCAGCCAAACCTCGGGACAGGGGGCAGGCTATGGCTACACCTTC.

The rearrangement uses TRBV29-1 and TRBJ1-2; 9 bases map to TRBD1. CDR3 length: 12 residues. Trimming removed 6 bases from V and 5 bases from J; junction bases left unmatched: 4. Per the germline V gene, CDR1 is SQVTM and CDR2 is ANQGSEA. For the CDR3, the DNA is TGCAGCGTAACCGGGACAGGGTATGGCTACACCTTC. The encoded protein is CSVTGTGYGYTF.

The J gene is TRBJ2-3, the V gene TRBV4-3, with D perhaps matching TRBD2 (6 bases). The V and J ends lost 8 bases and 4 bases respectively, with 19 bases between them. CDR3 size: 15 residues. CDR1 and CDR2 (germline): LGHNA, YSLEER. The CDR3 nucleotides are TGCGCCAGCCGCCGGGAGCGAAACCGCCCAGATACGCAGTATTTT. Its protein product is CASRRERNRPDTQYF.

The chain has TRBV28 and TRBJ2-1; TRBD2 might be the D (6 bases). Trimming removed 5 bases from V and 4 bases from J, with 21 bases in between. Germline V gene sequence: CDR1 MDHEN, CDR2 SYDVKM. CDR3 length: 17 amino acids. CDR3 sequence reads: CASSLGIRLVVYNEQFF. CDR3 nucleotides: TGTGCCAGCAGTCTGGGAATACGACTAGTTGTGTACAATGAGCAGTTCTTC.

In its sample, this clone was seen once. This rearrangement joins TRBV5-4 to TRBJ2-5; 10 bases fit TRBD2. V shed 1 base and J 5 bases; nucleotides not matched to a gene: 8. CDR1 and CDR2 (germline): SGHNT, YYREEE (reference sequence). This CDR3 has 16 residues. In DNA form, the CDR3 reads TGTGCCAGCAGCTTGAGTCTAGCGGGAGTTGAGGAGACCCAGTACTTC. The encoded protein is CASSLSLAGVEETQYF.

The V and J genes are TRBV4-1 and TRBJ1-1; weak D call: TRBD1 (5 bases). The germline CDR1 and CDR2 sequences are MGHRA and YSYEKL. The CDR3 has 14 residues. Trimming removed 3 bases from V and 1 base from J, with 9 bases in between. CDR3 coding DNA: TGCGCCAGCAGCCAGCCGGACAAGAACACTGAAGCTTTCTTT. Its translation: CASSQPDKNTEAFF.

The rearrangement uses TRBV27 and TRBJ2-4, with D possibly being TRBD1 (5 bases). V was cut by 5 bases and J by 10 bases, with 18 bases left in between. The CDR3 is 14 residues long. Per germline, CDR1 MNHEY and CDR2 SMNVEV (reference sequence). The CDR3 DNA reads TGTGCCAGCAGTCCCTACTCTGACAGTTTTATTCAGTACTTC. Translation gives CASSPYSDSFIQYF.

The J gene is TRBJ2-7, the V gene TRBV28; 7 bases agree with TRBD2. Germline V gives CDR1 MDHEN, CDR2 SYDVKM. With 7 bases clipped from V and 3 bases from J, the junction kept 9 bases outside the gene matches. The CDR3 length is 14 residues. In DNA form, the CDR3 reads TGTGCCAGCAACCCCCTGGGAGGGCGCTACGAGCAGTACTTC. Its protein product is CASNPLGGRYEQYF.

The chain has TRBV30 and TRBJ1-1; D may be TRBD1 (6 bases). The CDR3 consists of 11 residues. Germline CDR1 is GTSNPN and CDR2 is SVGIG (reference sequence). The germline V and J ends were trimmed by 4 bases and 12 bases, with 15 bases remaining between them. The CDR3 sequence: CAWMGGGSSFF. For the CDR3, the DNA is TGTGCCTGGATGGGAGGGGGGAGTTCTTTCTTT.

This clone was counted only a few times. This chain uses TRBV7-2 with TRBJ2-1, with TRBD2 as a possible D gene (6 bases). CDR3 length: 14 residues. V was cut by 5 bases and J by 5 bases, with 13 bases left in between. Germline CDR1 SGHTA, CDR2 FQGNSA. CDR3 sequence: CASSRKRVNNEQFF. DNA of the CDR3: TGTGCCAGCAGCCGAAAGCGGGTTAACAATGAGCAGTTCTTC.

The V gene is TRBV15, the J gene TRBJ1-2, with D tentatively TRBD1 (6 bases). Per the germline V gene, CDR1 is LNHNV and CDR2 is YYDKDF (reference sequence). CDR3 length: 17 residues. The ends were cut back, 7 bases at V and 0 bases at J, with 21 bases in the middle. The DNA for the CDR3 is TGTGCCACCAAAGGGGACCGACAGGACCTTTCTAACTATGGCTACACCTTC. This encodes CATKGDRQDLSNYGYTF.

The gene calls are TRBV6-5 and TRBJ2-3; 12 bases agree with TRBD1. V gave up 7 bases and J gave up 6 bases; unmatched junction bases: 8. Germline V gene data show CDR1 as MNHEY and CDR2 as SVGAGI. This CDR3 region has 15 residues. Here the CDR3 reads CASMGQGAAADTQYF. The DNA for the CDR3 is TGTGCCAGCATGGGACAGGGGGCCGCGGCTGATACGCAGTATTTT.

The chain carries TRBV6-1 and TRBJ2-7; D is uncertain. The V gene's germline CDR1 is MNHNS and CDR2 SASEGT. Trimming left V 11 bases short and J 6 bases short, with 20 bases between. The CDR3 has 13 residues. The CDR3 sequence: CAVAGPDNGEQYF. The CDR3 DNA sequence: TGTGCCGTGGCTGGGCCCGATAACGGCGAGCAGTACTTC.

The chain carries TRBV27 and TRBJ2-1; 11 bases line up with TRBD1. Germline values: CDR1 MNHEY, CDR2 SMNVEV (reference sequence). The CDR3 has 17 amino acids. Trimming cost V 5 bases and J 7 bases; bases outside gene matches: 13. Here the CDR3 DNA reads TGTGCCAGCAGTCTCATGTACCCCGGGACAGGGGGTAATGAGCAGTTCTTC. Its protein is CASSLMYPGTGGNEQFF.

This clone was observed once. The chain recombines TRBV9 with TRBJ2-7; TRBD2 aligns across 8 bases. The length of the CDR3 is 14 residues. Trimming took 4 bases from V and 2 from J; bases not matched to a gene: 5. Per germline, CDR1 SGDLS and CDR2 YYNGEE. The CDR3 DNA reads TGTGCCAGCAGCACCCGTAGCGGGGCCTACGAGCAGTACTTC. It translates to CASSTRSGAYEQYF.

V gene TRBV6-5 combines with J gene TRBJ2-5; D unclear. Trimming took 10 bases from V and 0 from J, leaving 3 bases between them. CDR1 and CDR2 (germline): MNHEY, SVGAGI. The CDR3 extends over 10 amino acids. CDR3 region: CATYQETQYF. CDR3 DNA: TGTGCCACGTACCAAGAGACCCAGTACTTC.

This chain links TRBV4-2 with TRBJ2-7; 7 bases map to TRBD2. After removal of 0 bases from V and 4 bases from J, the junction contained 6 bases not matched to a gene. CDR1 and CDR2 from the germline V gene are LGHNA and YNFKEQ. The CDR3 is 15 residues long. The CDR3 DNA is TGTGCCAGCAGCCAAGAGAGGCTAGCGGCATACGAGCAGTACTTC. Amino acid sequence: CASSQERLAAYEQYF.

The CDR3: CASSPDGGALDTQYF. As DNA, the CDR3 is TGCGCCAGCAGCCCAGACGGGGGGGCCTTAGATACGCAGTATTTT. V and J are TRBV5-1 and TRBJ2-3, with 8 bases that match TRBD2. The CDR3 sequence is 15 residues long. The V and J ends lost 4 bases and 5 bases, in that order; junction bases with no gene match: 9. Germline CDR1 SGHRS, CDR2 YFSETQ.

V usage is TRBV25-1 and J usage is TRBJ2-7; TRBD1 agrees at 8 bases. From germline, CDR1 is MGHDK and CDR2 SYGVNS. This CDR3 is 15 amino acids long. Losses at the gene ends were 1 base for V and 6 bases for J; bases not matched to a gene: 8. CDR3 residues: CASSESRQGASEQYF. Written as DNA, the CDR3 is TGTGCCAGCAGTGAATCCCGCCAGGGGGCAAGCGAGCAGTACTTC.

V and J are TRBV6-5 and TRBJ2-7; tentative D call: TRBD1 (5 bases). This CDR3 spans 13 amino acids. The V gene's germline CDR1 is MNHEY and CDR2 SVGAGI. Deletions cut 5 bases from V and 1 base from J, with 9 bases between. The CDR3 sequence is CASSDPGSYEQYF. The DNA of the CDR3 is TGTGCCAGCAGTGATCCAGGGTCCTACGAGCAGTACTTC.

The chain combines TRBV5-8 with TRBJ1-6; 8 bases match TRBD1. J was trimmed by 8 bases and V by 0 bases; bases with no gene match: 10. The CDR3 length is 17 residues. CDR1 is SGHTS and CDR2 is YDEGEE in the germline V gene. For the CDR3, the DNA is TGTGCCAGCAGCTTGGCGACCCAGGACAGGGAATATTCACCCCTCCACTTT. Translation gives CASSLATQDREYSPLHF.

The V and J genes are TRBV28 and TRBJ1-5, with D unclear. V was pared by 5 bases and J by 6 bases, with 14 bases between. Germline-derived CDR1 and CDR2 are MDHEN and SYDVKM. The CDR3 extends over 14 amino acids. The CDR3 region has the DNA TGTGCCAGCAGTCCGACGGACGGGAGTCAGCCCCAGCATTTT. This sequence encodes CASSPTDGSQPQHF.